This T cell receptor beta chain was sequenced for a study of post-analysis software for immune sequencing data. The wider study: The study covered relapsing-remitting, secondary progressive and progressive-relapsing courses of multiple sclerosis.

Notes on the study in general: Patients carried roughly 5 TRBV segments more frequently than controls did, and TRBV5-6, TRBV5-1 and TRBV20-1 were among them. Relative to controls, patients with multiple sclerosis showed significantly lower normalized Chao1 diversity.

The CDR3 loop spans 13 amino acids. Trimming at V came to 3 bases and at J to 7 bases, leaving 5 bases not matched to a gene. The V gene's germline CDR1 is MNHEY and CDR2 SMNVEV (reference sequence). Libraries were made from TCR beta cDNA, and they carried unique molecular identifiers. Via MiXCR, TCRdb re-called the PCR reads, giving one row per CDR3 protein. The sample yields some 240,000 distinct CDR3 sequences, 35% to 40% seen once. On this clonotype: Its antigen is unknown.

The origin of this receptor is a girl aged 10-17 years with multiple sclerosis. The genes are TRBV27 and TRBJ2-7; 8 nucleotides line up with TRBD2. Sequenced: blood. For the CDR3, the DNA is TGTGCCAGCAGTTTCCGGGGGGGCAATGAGCAGTACTTC. Its protein is CASSFRGGNEQYF.